Following are 28 T cell receptor beta chains from one sample sequenced in a study of human T cells and chemical hapten exposure (dated by TCRdb to the early 2020s). The sample's time point label is to be understood as: patch test 1, 2 weeks after DPC sensitization. Sample treatment or condition, as interpreted from the label and publication: therapeutic diphenylcyclopropenone sensitization with weekly scalp DPC. The library was generated by RACE. Sequencing was carried out with a NextSeq 500. TCRdb reprocessed the public reads (quality trimming at Q25 with fastp, clone calling with MiXCR) and kept in-frame beta chains. Entries that share a CDR3 protein sequence are merged under the most common genes and DNA. The sample table holds 150,000 to 200,000 distinct CDR3 sequences, of which under 25% were seen once. The top ten clonotypes cover under 8.5% of the sample. The material sequenced was whole blood, taken in connection with sensitization to the hapten diphenylcyclopropenone (DPC). Receptor source: a woman in her fifties or sixties with alopecia areata. Some clones in this sample may be carry-over from other donors' samples.

This clonotype was picked up a small number of times. The chain combines TRBV11-1 with TRBJ2-2; D is ambiguous. CDR1 and CDR2 from the germline V gene are SGHAT and FQDESV (reference sequence). V shed 1 base and J shed 0 bases, with 3 bases lying between them. The CDR3 length is 14 residues. In DNA form, the CDR3 reads TGTGCCAGCAGCTTAGAGGCGAACACCGGGGAGCTGTTTTTT. Amino acids: CASSLEANTGELFF.

CDR3 amino acids: CASSLAVAGENYEQYF. For the CDR3, the DNA is TGCGCCAGCAGCTTGGCGGTTGCAGGGGAAAACTACGAGCAGTACTTC. This chain connects TRBV5-1 to TRBJ2-7; a possible D gene is TRBD1 (6 bases). Germline lookup yields CDR1 SGHRS and CDR2 YFSETQ. This CDR3 comprises 16 residues. Trimming stripped 0 bases from V and 3 bases from J, with 16 bases between.

The chain carries TRBV20-1 and TRBJ2-7; 8 bases align to TRBD2. The germline CDR1 and CDR2 sequences are DFQATT and SNEGSKA (reference sequence). Trimming cost V 5 bases and J 9 bases; bases outside gene matches: 12. The CDR3 contains 13 residues. The CDR3 coding sequence is TGCAGTGCTGGCAAGCGGGAGCGAAGTGGGCAGTACTTC. It encodes CSAGKRERSGQYF.

This clonotype was observed a handful of times. V and J are TRBV12-3 or TRBV12-4 and TRBJ2-7, with unresolved D. This CDR3 is 12 amino acids long. Trimming removed 3 bases from V and 3 bases from J, with 6 bases in between. The CDR3 nucleotides are TGTGCCAGCAGTTTTTATAGCTACGAGCAGTACTTC. Translation gives CASSFYSYEQYF.

The chain has TRBV20-1 and TRBJ2-7; 7 bases align to TRBD1. Germline V gene lookup returns CDR1 DFQATT and CDR2 SNEGSKA (reference sequence). The CDR3 loop spans 14 amino acids. Losses at the gene ends were 6 bases for V and 2 bases for J; bases not matched to a gene: 10. The CDR3: CSAVWTGQPYEQYF. The CDR3 nucleotides are TGCAGTGCCGTCTGGACGGGACAGCCCTACGAGCAGTACTTC.

This clonotype was seen only a few times. Here the CDR3 DNA reads TGCAGTGCCATAGGGGGGTACAATCAGCCCCAGCATTTT. Its protein product is CSAIGGYNQPQHF. J is TRBJ1-5 and V is TRBV20-1, with a possible D match to TRBD1 (6 bases). Trimming took 6 bases from V and 3 from J, leaving 12 bases between them. Germline V gene lookup returns CDR1 DFQATT and CDR2 SNEGSKA (reference sequence). CDR3 length: 13 residues.

V usage is TRBV29-1 and J usage is TRBJ1-1; D gene unclear. The CDR3 consists of 13 residues. Germline lookup yields CDR1 SQVTM and CDR2 ANQGSEA. V was pared by 7 bases and J by 0 bases, with 12 bases between. The chain's CDR3 is CSGDMNMNTEAFF. In nucleotides, the CDR3 is TGCAGCGGCGACATGAACATGAACACTGAAGCTTTCTTT.

This clonotype was observed a handful of times. This sequence joins TRBV29-1 and TRBJ1-1; 9 bases fit TRBD1. This CDR3 is built from 13 residues. The V segment lost 7 bases and the J segment 1 base; nucleotides outside the gene matches: 4. Looked up from germline, CDR1 is SQVTM and CDR2 is ANQGSEA. In nucleotides, the CDR3 is TGCAGCGCAGTGGGACAGGGGAACACTGAAGCTTTCTTT. Its protein product is CSAVGQGNTEAFF. The full variable domain, rest sourced from reference TRBV29-1 and TRBJ1-1, is SAVISQKPSRDICQRGTSLTIQCQVDSQVTMMFWYRQQPGQSLTLIATANQGSEATYESGFVIDKFPISRPNLTFSTLTVSNMSPEDSSIYLCSAVGQGNTEAFFGQGTRLTVV.

The chain employs TRBV9 and TRBJ1-2, with D possibly TRBD1 on 5 matching bases. Germline V gene lookup returns CDR1 SGDLS and CDR2 YYNGEE. This CDR3 spans 15 amino acids. The V and J ends lost 2 bases and 4 bases respectively, with 15 bases between them. The CDR3 reads CASSVQGDSVYGYTF. Written as DNA, the CDR3 is TGTGCCAGCAGCGTTCAAGGAGACAGTGTCTATGGCTACACCTTC.

This clonotype appeared a few times. V and J are TRBV5-1 and TRBJ2-3, with 7 nucleotides matching TRBD2. CDR1 and CDR2 from the germline V gene are SGHRS and YFSETQ. The CDR3 sequence is 15 residues long. Trimming at V came to 1 base and at J to 5 bases, leaving 7 bases not matched to a gene. The CDR3 reads CASSLSFRGRDTQYF. The CDR3 nucleotides are TGCGCCAGCAGCTTGTCGTTTCGCGGGAGAGATACGCAGTATTTT.

This clonotype was seen a few times. This chain links TRBV2 with TRBJ2-2; D may be TRBD2 (5 bases). V was shortened by 3 bases and J by 1 base, with 18 bases between the two germline ends. The CDR3 is 18 amino acids. Germline V gives CDR1 SNHLY, CDR2 FYNNEI. CDR3 amino acids: CASSDPRSKRLNTGELFF. The CDR3 DNA is TGTGCCAGCAGTGATCCCCGGTCTAAGCGGTTGAACACCGGGGAGCTGTTTTTT. Filled out from reference TRBV2 and TRBJ2-2, the complete variable domain reads EPEVTQTPSHQVTQMGQEVILRCVPISNHLYFYWYRQILGQKVEFLVSFYNNEISEKSEIFDDQFSVERPDGSNFTLKIRSTKLEDSAMYFCASSDPRSKRLNTGELFFGEGSRLTVL.

This clonotype was seen a few times. CDR3 region: CASSLTGRGGTEAFF. CDR3 coding DNA: TGTGCCAGCAGCTTAACGGGTCGGGGAGGGACTGAAGCTTTCTTT. The genes are TRBV7-3 and TRBJ1-1, with D hard to call. The germline V gene encodes CDR1 SGHTA and CDR2 FQGTGA. V lost 0 bases and J 5 bases, leaving 13 bases between the germline ends. This CDR3 has 15 residues.

The V and J genes are TRBV20-1 and TRBJ2-1; 8 bases align to TRBD2. Germline values: CDR1 DFQATT, CDR2 SNEGSKA (reference sequence). The CDR3 contains 15 residues. V gave up 5 bases and J gave up 3 bases; unmatched junction bases: 9. As DNA, the CDR3 is TGCAGTGCTCATCCACGGGAGGGCCACTACAATGAGCAGTTCTTC. Its translation: CSAHPREGHYNEQFF.

This rearrangement joins TRBV7-6 to TRBJ1-6, with unresolved D. CDR3 length: 17 amino acids. V lost 1 base to trimming and J lost 7 bases, with 17 bases between them. CDR1 is SGHVS, CDR2 FNYEAQ, per germline. The CDR3 spells CASSLVGNGVVNSPLHF. The CDR3, as DNA: TGTGCCAGCAGCTTAGTAGGGAATGGCGTCGTGAATTCACCCCTCCACTTT.

This rearrangement joins TRBV7-9 to TRBJ2-3, with D uncertain. The CDR3 contains 13 residues. Between the trimmed V and J ends, which lost 5 bases and 5 bases, there was a span of 11 bases. Germline CDR1 and CDR2: SEHNR and FQNEAQ (reference sequence). The CDR3 reads CASSLLSVDTQYF. CDR3 DNA: TGTGCCAGCAGCCTCCTTTCGGTAGATACGCAGTATTTT. Complete variable domain (other parts from reference TRBV7-9 and TRBJ2-3): DTGVSQNPRHKITKRGQNVTFRCDPISEHNRLYWYRQTLGQGPEFLTYFQNEAQLEKSRLLSDRFSAERPKGSFSTLEIQRTEQGDSAMYLCASSLLSVDTQYFGPGTRLTVL.

The V call is TRBV11-2, the J call TRBJ1-2, with unresolved D. V lost 3 bases and J 1 base, leaving 9 bases between the germline ends. CDR3 length: 14 amino acids. CDR1 and CDR2 from the germline V gene are SGHAT and FQNNGV. The CDR3 region is CASSLVHYNYGYTF. The CDR3 DNA follows: TGTGCCAGCAGCTTGGTGCACTATAACTATGGCTACACCTTC.

In this sample, this clonotype turned up a few times. The chain couples TRBV5-5 to TRBJ2-2; 8 bases fit TRBD2. Germline trimming cut 1 base from V and 6 bases from J; bases unmatched to any gene: 8. The CDR3 consists of 16 residues. From germline, CDR1 is SGHKS and CDR2 YYEKEE (reference sequence). The CDR3 loop is CASSLSPAGVAGELFF. The CDR3 region has the DNA TGTGCCAGCAGCTTGAGTCCAGCGGGAGTCGCCGGGGAGCTGTTTTTT.

V and J are TRBV10-3 and TRBJ2-7; D possibly corresponds to TRBD1 (6 bases). The CDR3 spans 15 residues. The V end was cut by 9 bases, the J end by 0 bases, with 18 bases between. Germline assignment: CDR1 ENHRY and CDR2 SYGVKD. CDR3 sequence (DNA): TGTGCCATTTCGACAGGCGGACTCAGCTCCTACGAGCAGTACTTC. It codes for CAISTGGLSSYEQYF.

The V gene is TRBV12-3 or TRBV12-4, the J gene TRBJ1-1, with unresolved D. The CDR3 covers 13 residues. V lost 4 bases, J lost 12 bases, and 18 bases lay in between. CDR3 residues: CASSSAGLDWTFF. The CDR3 DNA reads as TGTGCCAGCAGTTCGGCGGGGTTGGATTGGACTTTCTTT.

The J gene is TRBJ2-7, the V gene TRBV20-1, with D perhaps TRBD2 (5 bases). In germline, CDR1 is DFQATT, CDR2 SNEGSKA (reference sequence). This CDR3 has 10 amino acids. V lost 6 bases and J lost 5, with 8 bases in between. The CDR3 DNA is TGCAGTGCCCTGAGGGACGAGCAGTACTTC. It translates to CSALRDEQYF.

The chain joins TRBV29-1 to TRBJ2-3; either TRBD1 or TRBD2 may fit D (5 bases each). The CDR3 loop spans 18 amino acids. V was trimmed by 4 bases and J by 1 base, leaving 24 bases between them. Germline lookup yields CDR1 SQVTM and CDR2 ANQGSEA. CDR3 region: CSVGTVSGDLRGTDTQYF. CDR3 DNA: TGCAGCGTTGGAACCGTTTCTGGGGACCTCAGAGGCACAGATACGCAGTATTTT.

The rearrangement uses TRBV7-2 and TRBJ2-3, with D perhaps TRBD2 (6 bases). This CDR3 is 17 amino acids long. The germline CDR1 and CDR2 sequences are SGHTA and FQGNSA. V lost 1 base and J 1 base, leaving 15 bases between the germline ends. The CDR3 region has the DNA TGTGCCAGCAGCTTAGATTCGAAAGCTAGCGGCACAGATACGCAGTATTTT. The encoded protein is CASSLDSKASGTDTQYF.

Points on this clonotype: A read error may account for a junction end that differs from germline. The chain employs TRBV12-3 or TRBV12-4 and TRBJ2-7; TRBD2 is a possible D gene (6 bases). The CDR3 has 15 residues. The CDR3 DNA follows: TGTGCCAGCAGTTTAATCTCCGGGACTGCCTTGGACCCATTCTTC. It specifies CASSLISGTALDPFF.

This clonotype was detected a few times. This CDR3 is CASRWTSGRGYTGELFF. The CDR3 DNA sequence: TGTGCCAGCAGGTGGACTAGCGGGAGGGGATACACCGGGGAGCTGTTTTTT. This chain connects TRBV7-2 to TRBJ2-2; 15 nucleotides agree with TRBD2. The junction had 5 bases not matched to a gene; V was cut back by 6 bases and J by 3 bases. This CDR3 is built from 17 residues. CDR1 is SGHTA and CDR2 is FQGNSA in the germline V gene.

This clonotype has just a few counts. The chain links TRBV6-5 to TRBJ1-4; 7 positions match TRBD1. Germline V lookup: CDR1 MNHEY, CDR2 SVGAGI. This CDR3 is built from 16 residues. J lost 5 bases, V lost 4 bases, and 10 bases had no gene match. The CDR3 loop is CASSLLPGGVNEKLFF. In nucleotides, the CDR3 is TGTGCCAGCAGTTTACTCCCAGGGGGAGTGAATGAAAAACTGTTTTTT.

This rearrangement joins TRBV6-2 or TRBV6-3 to TRBJ2-5; D might be TRBD1 or TRBD2, each matching 5 bases. V shed 10 bases and J shed 2 bases, with 14 bases lying between them. CDR3 size: 13 residues. Germline V gene sequence: CDR1 MNHEY, CDR2 SVGEGT. The CDR3 DNA reads as TGTGCCATCTCACCGGGACCACAAGAGACCCAGTACTTC. This gives the protein CAISPGPQETQYF.

There are many counts of this clonotype. This chain connects TRBV29-1 to TRBJ2-7; 7 bases line up with TRBD1. The V segment lost 4 bases and the J segment 2 bases; nucleotides outside the gene matches: 5. Germline V gene data show CDR1 as SQVTM and CDR2 as ANQGSEA. The CDR3 is 13 amino acids. CDR3 residues: CSVGSQGAYEQYF. DNA of the CDR3: TGCAGCGTTGGTAGTCAGGGGGCCTACGAGCAGTACTTC.

This clonotype came up a few times. The V gene is TRBV20-1, the J gene TRBJ2-5; 7 bases align to TRBD2. In germline, CDR1 is DFQATT, CDR2 SNEGSKA (reference sequence). Trimming cost V 3 bases and J 3 bases; bases outside gene matches: 4. The CDR3 covers 13 residues. The CDR3 loop is CSARILAKETQYF. In DNA, the CDR3 is TGCAGTGCTAGGATACTAGCGAAAGAGACCCAGTACTTC.